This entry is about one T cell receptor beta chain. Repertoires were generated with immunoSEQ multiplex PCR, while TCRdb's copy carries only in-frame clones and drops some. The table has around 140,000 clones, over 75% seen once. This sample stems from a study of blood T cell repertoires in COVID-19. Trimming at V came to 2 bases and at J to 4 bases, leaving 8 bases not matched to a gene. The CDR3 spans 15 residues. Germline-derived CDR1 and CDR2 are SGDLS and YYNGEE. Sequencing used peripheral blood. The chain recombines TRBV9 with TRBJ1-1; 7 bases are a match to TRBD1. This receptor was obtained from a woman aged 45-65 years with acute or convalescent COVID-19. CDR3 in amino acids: CASSVGQQGLTEAFF. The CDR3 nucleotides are TGTGCCAGCAGCGTGGGCCAACAGGGGCTCACTGAAGCTTTCTTT. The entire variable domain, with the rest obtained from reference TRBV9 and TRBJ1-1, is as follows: DSGVTQTPKHLITATGQRVTLRCSPRSGDLSVYWYQQSLDQGLQFLIQYYNGEERAKGNILERFSAQQFPDLHSELNLSSLELGDSALYFCASSVGQQGLTEAFFGQGTRLTVV.